Each of the 8 T cell receptor beta chains below was sequenced from the same sample in a study of cytomegalovirus exposure and HLA in healthy donors. The protocol was immunoSEQ multiplex PCR, while the TCRdb copy is restricted to in-frame clones and leaves out a portion. The table lists about 56,000 clones, around nine tenths of them singletons. Sequenced input: PBMCs. The receptors were gathered from a man younger than 35 in good health and CMV-seronegative.

The chain carries TRBV28 and TRBJ2-7, with 14 nucleotides matching TRBD2. V was pared by 5 bases and J by 6 bases, with 18 bases of the junction left unmatched. CDR3 size: 19 residues. The germline gives CDR1 MDHEN, CDR2 SYDVKM. DNA of the CDR3: TGTGCCAGCAGTCTCGGGACAGCCGGGACTAGCGGGAGTCTAAGCGAGCAGTACTTC. Its translation is CASSLGTAGTSGSLSEQYF.

The CDR3 DNA follows: TGCGCCAGCAGCTCCGGCACGGAGTACAATGAGCAGTTCTTC. Its translation is CASSSGTEYNEQFF. The chain recombines TRBV5-1 with TRBJ2-1, with D unresolved. V lost 3 bases to trimming and J lost 4 bases, with 11 bases between them. The CDR3 has 14 amino acids. CDR1 is SGHRS, CDR2 YFSETQ, per germline.

Comment on this clone: The same CDR3 arises from other DNA sequences in this sample as well. This chain joins TRBV6-1 and TRBJ2-3; the match to TRBD1 covers 10 bases. V gave up 4 bases and J gave up 0 bases; unmatched junction bases: 1. The germline V gene has CDR1 MNHNS and CDR2 SASEGT. This CDR3 has 15 residues. The CDR3 loop reads CASSGQGASTDTQYF. The CDR3, as DNA: TGTGCCAGCAGTGGACAGGGGGCTAGCACAGATACGCAGTATTTT.

This chain joins TRBV6-6 and TRBJ2-7; 12 positions match TRBD2. V lost 2 bases and J lost 6; bases outside the gene matches: 8. CDR1 and CDR2 (germline): MNHNY, SVGAGI (reference sequence). The CDR3 is 16 amino acids. CDR3 loop: CASSYSGLAGIGEQYF. DNA of the CDR3: TGTGCCAGCAGTTACAGTGGACTAGCGGGAATCGGCGAGCAGTACTTC.

V is TRBV5-1 and J is TRBJ1-1; D remains ambiguous. Per the germline V gene, CDR1 is SGHRS and CDR2 is YFSETQ. This CDR3 spans 16 amino acids. Trimming stripped 0 bases from V and 3 bases from J, with 15 bases between. Here the CDR3 DNA reads TGCGCCAGCAGCTTGGAATTTTCGGCGGCAGACACTGAAGCTTTCTTT. This encodes CASSLEFSAADTEAFF.

The V call is TRBV10-2, the J call TRBJ2-7, with D possibly TRBD2 on 6 matching bases. Germline lookup yields CDR1 WSHSY and CDR2 SAAADI. V was shortened by 5 bases and J by 3 bases, with 20 bases between the two germline ends. This CDR3 has 16 residues. The CDR3 DNA sequence: TGCGCCAGCAGTCAGGATGGGGGTTCCGGGGGCTACGAGCAGTACTTC. Its translation is CASSQDGGSGGYEQYF.

A single count supports this clone. The CDR3 loop is CASRPTWGASKGEAFF. The CDR3 bases are TGTGCCAGCAGACCCACATGGGGCGCATCGAAGGGGGAAGCTTTCTTT. V usage is TRBV28 and J usage is TRBJ1-1; tentatively, D is TRBD1 (5 bases). The CDR3 runs to 16 residues. V was pared by 6 bases and J by 8 bases, with 25 bases between. Germline CDR1 and CDR2: MDHEN and SYDVKM. The full variable domain, rest sourced from reference TRBV28 and TRBJ1-1, is DVKVTQSSRYLVKRTGEKVFLECVQDMDHENMFWYRQDPGLGLRLIYFSYDVKMKEKGDIPEGYSVSREKKERFSLILESASTNQTSMYLCASRPTWGASKGEAFFGQGTRLTVV.

The rearrangement joins TRBV6-5 to TRBJ2-1; 8 nucleotides agree with TRBD2. V lost 8 bases, J lost 4 bases, and 7 bases stayed unmatched. This CDR3 contains 14 residues. CDR1 MNHEY and CDR2 SVGAGI come from the germline V gene. As DNA, the CDR3 is TGTGCCAGCTTCATACGGGAGGGGTACAATGAGCAGTTCTTC. Its protein product is CASFIREGYNEQFF.